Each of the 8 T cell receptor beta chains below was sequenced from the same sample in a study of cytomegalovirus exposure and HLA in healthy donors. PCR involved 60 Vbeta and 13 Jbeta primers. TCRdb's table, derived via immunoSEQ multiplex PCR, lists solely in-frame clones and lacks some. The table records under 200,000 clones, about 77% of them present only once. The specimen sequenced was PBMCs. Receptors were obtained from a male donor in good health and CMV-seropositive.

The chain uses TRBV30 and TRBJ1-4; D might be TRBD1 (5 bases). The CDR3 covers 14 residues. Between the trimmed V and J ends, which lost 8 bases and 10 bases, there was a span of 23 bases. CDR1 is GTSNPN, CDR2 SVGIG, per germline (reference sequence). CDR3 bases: TGTGCCCAATCAGGGCAGATGCTTAGGGGAAAACTGTTTTTT. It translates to CAQSGQMLRGKLFF.

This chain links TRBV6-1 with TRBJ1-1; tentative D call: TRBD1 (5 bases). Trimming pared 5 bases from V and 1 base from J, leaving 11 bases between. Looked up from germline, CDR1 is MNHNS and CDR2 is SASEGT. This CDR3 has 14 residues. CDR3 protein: CASSPGGENTEAFF. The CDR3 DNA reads TGTGCCAGCAGTCCCGGGGGGGAGAACACTGAAGCTTTCTTT.

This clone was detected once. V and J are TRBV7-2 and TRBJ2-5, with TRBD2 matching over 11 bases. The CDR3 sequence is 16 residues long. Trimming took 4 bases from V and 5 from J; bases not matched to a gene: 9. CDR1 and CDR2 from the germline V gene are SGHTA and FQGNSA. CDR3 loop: CASSSVASGGQETQYF. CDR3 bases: TGTGCCAGCAGCTCGGTGGCTAGCGGGGGGCAGGAGACCCAGTACTTC.

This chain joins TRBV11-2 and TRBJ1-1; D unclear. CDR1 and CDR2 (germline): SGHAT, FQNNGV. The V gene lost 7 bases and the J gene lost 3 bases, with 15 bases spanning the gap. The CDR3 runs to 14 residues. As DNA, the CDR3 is TGTGCCAGCACCAAACGAGGGCAAGACACTGAAGCTTTCTTT. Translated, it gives CASTKRGQDTEAFF.

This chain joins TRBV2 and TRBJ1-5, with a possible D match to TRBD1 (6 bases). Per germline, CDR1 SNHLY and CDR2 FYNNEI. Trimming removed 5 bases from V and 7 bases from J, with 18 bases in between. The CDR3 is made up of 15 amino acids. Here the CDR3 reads CASSLLQGQRQPQHF. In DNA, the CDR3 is TGTGCCAGCAGTCTCCTACAGGGCCAAAGACAGCCCCAGCATTTT. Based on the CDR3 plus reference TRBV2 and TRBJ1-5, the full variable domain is EPEVTQTPSHQVTQMGQEVILRCVPISNHLYFYWYRQILGQKVEFLVSFYNNEISEKSEIFDDQFSVERPDGSNFTLKIRSTKLEDSAMYFCASSLLQGQRQPQHFGDGTRLSIL.

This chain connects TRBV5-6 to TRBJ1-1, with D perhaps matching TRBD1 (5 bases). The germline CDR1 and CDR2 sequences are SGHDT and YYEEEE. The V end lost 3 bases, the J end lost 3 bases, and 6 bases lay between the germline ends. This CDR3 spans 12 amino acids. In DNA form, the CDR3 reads TGTGCCAGCAGCTCGGGGGACACTGAAGCTTTCTTT. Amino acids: CASSSGDTEAFF.

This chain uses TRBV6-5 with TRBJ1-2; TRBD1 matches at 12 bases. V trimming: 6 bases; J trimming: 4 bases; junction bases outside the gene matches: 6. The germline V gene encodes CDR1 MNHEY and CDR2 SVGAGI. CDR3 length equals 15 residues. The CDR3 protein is CASRTRDRGLYGYTF. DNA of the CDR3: TGTGCCAGCAGAACAAGGGACAGGGGGCTCTATGGCTACACCTTC.

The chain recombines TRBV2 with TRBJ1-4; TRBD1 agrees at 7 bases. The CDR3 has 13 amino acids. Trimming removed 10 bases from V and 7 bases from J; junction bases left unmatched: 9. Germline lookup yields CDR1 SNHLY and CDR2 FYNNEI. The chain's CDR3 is CAIYGTDFEKLFF. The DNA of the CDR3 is TGTGCCATCTACGGGACAGATTTTGAAAAACTGTTTTTT.